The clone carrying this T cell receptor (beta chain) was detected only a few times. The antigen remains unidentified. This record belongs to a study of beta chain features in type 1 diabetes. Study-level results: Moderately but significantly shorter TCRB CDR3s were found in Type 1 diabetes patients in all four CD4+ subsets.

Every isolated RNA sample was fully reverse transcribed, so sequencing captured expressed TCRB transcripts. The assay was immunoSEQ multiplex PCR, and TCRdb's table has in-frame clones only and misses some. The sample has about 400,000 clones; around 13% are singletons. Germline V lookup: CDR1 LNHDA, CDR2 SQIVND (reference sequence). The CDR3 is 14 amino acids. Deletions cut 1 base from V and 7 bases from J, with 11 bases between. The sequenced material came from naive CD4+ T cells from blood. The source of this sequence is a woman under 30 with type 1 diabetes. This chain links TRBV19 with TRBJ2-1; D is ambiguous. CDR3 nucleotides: TGTGCCAGTAGTATAGGTCTAGGTCCTAATGAGCAGTTCTTC. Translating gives CASSIGLGPNEQFF.